Included here is one T cell receptor beta chain sequence, with context. The repertoire was sequenced with immunoSEQ multiplex PCR; TCRdb's copy has only in-frame clones and lacks some. The data contain 65,000 to 90,000 clones, around 94% of them singletons. The data were taken from a study of T cell changes during pregnancy in multiple sclerosis. The CDR3 extends over 13 amino acids. Germline lookup yields CDR1 SGHTA and CDR2 FQGNSA. The trim removed 4 bases at V and 4 bases at J, leaving 4 bases unmatched. The starting material was peripheral blood, obtained in the third trimester of pregnancy. The rearrangement links TRBV7-2 to TRBJ2-7; the match to TRBD2 covers 7 bases. The sequence was collected from a female donor in good health, enrolled as a control in a pregnancy study. The DNA of the CDR3 is TGTGCCAGCAGCTCGGGACTACTTTACGAGCAGTACTTC. It specifies CASSSGLLYEQYF.